Sequencing of this TCR beta chain was carried out in a study of memory CD4+ T cells and cytomegalovirus serostatus. The overall study: Donors were healthy Belgian adults, several CMV seropositive and roughly 25 seronegative. Regarding the study as a whole: The CMV-associated TCR signature appears largely within the CD4+ memory repertoire.

Single viable CD3+CD4+CD8-CD45RO+ cells were sorted as the memory CD4+ T cells. Clones were read by immunoSEQ multiplex PCR, and TCRdb kept only the in-frame ones, dropping some. Of 50,000 or so clones listed, about four fifths are singletons. Trimming at V came to 4 bases and at J to 8 bases, leaving 5 bases not matched to a gene. CDR1 is SGHTS and CDR2 is YDEGEE in the germline V gene. The CDR3 totals 14 residues. Worth noting for this clone: Its matching antigen is unknown.

What was sequenced was memory CD4+ T cells from blood. The gene calls are TRBV5-8 and TRBJ1-6, with 8 bases lining up with TRBD1. This receptor was obtained from an adult in good health and CMV-seronegative. The CDR3, as DNA: TGTGCCAGCAGCCTGGGACAGGCCGATTCACCCCTCCACTTT. Translating it yields CASSLGQADSPLHF.